The subject of this entry is one TCR beta chain. The sample belongs to a study of blood T cell repertoires in COVID-19. For the study at large: PBMCs, B-cell-depleted T cells, or T cells were the source of the cDNA or gDNA that made up the material.

The CDR3 is 15 amino acids. Germline V gene sequence: CDR1 SGHVS, CDR2 FNYEAQ. V was shortened by 0 bases and J by 1 base, with 9 bases between the two germline ends. Profiled with immunoSEQ multiplex PCR; TCRdb holds only in-frame clones, not every one. The table records 140,000 to 150,000 clones, about nine tenths of them present only once. The V call is TRBV7-6, the J call TRBJ1-1; possible D gene TRBD1, 6 bases. This sequence originates from a man between 45 and 60 years old who had recovered from COVID-19. Sequencing was carried out using peripheral blood. Here the CDR3 reads CASSLAQGPNTEAFF. The CDR3 DNA reads TGTGCCAGCAGCTTAGCGCAGGGGCCGAACACTGAAGCTTTCTTT.